The present entry profiles one T cell receptor (beta chain) with its context. This sample stems from a study of blood T cell repertoires in COVID-19. The wider study: Specimens from acute and convalescent COVID-19 originated in the United States, Italy and Spain. The analysed material was cDNA or gDNA that came from T cells, B-cell-depleted T cells, or PBMCs.

CDR1 and CDR2 from the germline V gene are KGHDR and SFDVKD. This CDR3 is built from 19 residues. Losses at the gene ends were 5 bases for V and 7 bases for J; bases not matched to a gene: 20. Per the original data handling: Quantification of nucleated cells was approximated via reference gene primer amplification. Measured with immunoSEQ multiplex PCR; TCRdb has only the in-frame clones, and not every one. V and J calls and clone size come straight from that table; D and trimming were deduced from the DNA. The sample consists of 140,000 to 150,000 clones, more than 75% of them appearing once. The rearrangement links TRBV24-1 to TRBJ2-1, with 9 positions matching TRBD1. The sample comprised peripheral blood. The sequence was collected from a man aged 80 or over with acute or convalescent COVID-19. CDR3: CATSAGGQGHTLRGNEQFF. The CDR3, as DNA: TGTGCCACCAGTGCAGGGGGACAGGGACACACACTGAGGGGGAATGAGCAGTTCTTC.